Listed below are T cell receptor beta chains from one sample, sequenced in a study of blood T cell repertoires in COVID-19. Measured with immunoSEQ multiplex PCR; TCRdb has only the in-frame clones, and not every one. The sample contains 250,000 or so clones, roughly 89% of which appear only once. The sample was peripheral blood. The receptors stem from a middle-aged woman who had recovered from COVID-19. Both conserved end residues are part of each CDR3. A D gene is named only where the DNA matches it firmly. Rows give clone size only sometimes, using once, few, many, or a class for an expanded clone.

length: 15
D: TRBD1
V: TRBV10-3
J: TRBJ2-5
size: NA
DNA: TGTGCCATCAGTGTTGACAGGGGAGTGGGGGAGACCCAGTACTTC
CDR3: CAISVDRGVGETQYF

length: 14
D: TRBD1
V: TRBV28
J: TRBJ1-1
size: NA
DNA: TGTGCCAGCAGTCCTGGGACAGTTAACACTGAAGCTTTCTTT
CDR3: CASSPGTVNTEAFF

length: 13
D: NA
V: TRBV6-5
J: TRBJ2-7
size: NA
DNA: TGTGCCAGCAGCATAACAGGGTACGACGAGCAGTACTTC
CDR3: CASSITGYDEQYF

length: 15
D: TRBD1
V: TRBV4-1
J: TRBJ1-5
size: few
DNA: TGCGCCAGCAGCCAAGCAGACAGGGATAATCAGCCCCAGCATTTT
CDR3: CASSQADRDNQPQHF

length: 15
D: NA
V: TRBV28
J: TRBJ1-3
size: NA
DNA: TGTGCCAGCAGTTCCTTCGGGGGATCTGGAAACACCATATATTTT
CDR3: CASSSFGGSGNTIYF

length: 15
D: TRBD1
V: TRBV4-2
J: TRBJ2-7
size: NA
DNA: TGTGCCAGCAGCGAAACACAGGGGAACTCCTACGAGCAGTACTTC
CDR3: CASSETQGNSYEQYF

length: 13
D: NA
V: TRBV18
J: TRBJ1-2
size: NA
DNA: TGTGCCAGCTCACCAGGGGAGGGCTATGGCTACACCTTC
CDR3: CASSPGEGYGYTF

length: 14
D: NA
V: TRBV5-1
J: TRBJ2-1
size: NA
DNA: TGCGCCAGCAGCTTACGGGTACCCAACAATGAGCAGTTCTTC
CDR3: CASSLRVPNNEQFF

length: 15
D: TRBD2
V: TRBV18
J: TRBJ2-7
size: many
DNA: TGTGCCAGCTCACCAACTAGCGGGGGGCAGTACGAGCAGTACTTC
CDR3: CASSPTSGGQYEQYF

length: 14
D: TRBD1
V: TRBV7-3
J: TRBJ2-5
size: NA
DNA: TGTGCCAGCAGCCTGACAGGGGTCCAAGAGACCCAGTACTTC
CDR3: CASSLTGVQETQYF

length: 16
D: TRBD1
V: TRBV27
J: TRBJ2-7
size: few
DNA: TGTGCCAGCAGGGGGAGCGACAGGGGGCGCCCCTACGAGCAGTACTTC
CDR3: CASRGSDRGRPYEQYF

length: 16
D: NA
V: TRBV5-4
J: TRBJ1-2
size: NA
DNA: TGTGCCAGCAGCCCTGGGGGCCGGGATCTAAACTATGGCTACACCTTC
CDR3: CASSPGGRDLNYGYTF

length: 14
D: NA
V: TRBV6-1
J: TRBJ2-1
size: NA
DNA: TGTGCCAGCAGTGAATTACAGGGTGGGAATGAGCAGTTCTTC
CDR3: CASSELQGGNEQFF

length: 12
D: NA
V: TRBV2
J: TRBJ2-1
size: NA
DNA: TGTGCCAGCAGGAATCAGGACAATGAGCAGTTCTTC
CDR3: CASRNQDNEQFF

length: 15
D: TRBD1
V: TRBV6-5
J: TRBJ1-2
size: NA
DNA: TGTGCCAGCAGTCCCTCGCGACAGGGAGGCTATGGCTACACCTTC
CDR3: CASSPSRQGGYGYTF

length: 13
D: NA
V: TRBV7-2
J: TRBJ2-5
size: NA
DNA: TGTGCCAGCAGCTCTGGGACTGGGGAGACCCAGTACTTC
CDR3: CASSSGTGETQYF

length: 15
D: TRBD2
V: TRBV28
J: TRBJ2-7
size: NA
DNA: TGTGCCAGCAACAGCGGGGGCCTCTCCGCCTACGAGCAGTACTTC
CDR3: CASNSGGLSAYEQYF

length: 13
D: NA
V: TRBV28
J: TRBJ2-2
size: NA
DNA: TGTGCCAGCAACATTCAGAACACCGGGGAGCTGTTTTTT
CDR3: CASNIQNTGELFF

length: 15
D: TRBD2
V: TRBV9
J: TRBJ2-3
size: NA
DNA: TGTGCCAGCAGCGTAGATCAGCGGGGGTTAGATACGCAGTATTTT
CDR3: CASSVDQRGLDTQYF

length: 14
D: NA
V: TRBV18
J: TRBJ1-2
size: NA
DNA: TGTGCCAGCTCACCACCGTCCCGTAACTATGGCTACACCTTC
CDR3: CASSPPSRNYGYTF

length: 14
D: NA
V: TRBV5-1
J: TRBJ2-5
size: NA
DNA: TGCGCCAGCAGCTTGGCCTCCAGGGAACGGACCCAGTACTTC
CDR3: CASSLASRERTQYF

length: 21
D: NA
V: TRBV21-1
J: TRBJ1-3
size: NA
DNA: TGTGCCAGCAGCAAAGCGCTACGATGGGGGACAGGGTGTATACCTGGAAACACCATATATTTT
CDR3: CASSKALRWGTGCIPGNTIYF

length: 13
D: NA
V: TRBV6-1
J: TRBJ1-5
size: few
DNA: TGTGCCAGCAGTGAATCGGGGAGTCAGCCCCAGCATTTT
CDR3: CASSESGSQPQHF

length: 14
D: NA
V: TRBV28
J: TRBJ1-2
size: NA
DNA: TGTGCCAGCAGTTTTATGAGGGAGGACTATGGCTACACCTTC
CDR3: CASSFMREDYGYTF

length: 15
D: NA
V: TRBV28
J: TRBJ1-1
size: few
DNA: TGTGCCAGCAGTTTAGGTTCGGCGGGGGCCGGCGCGGCTTTCTTT
CDR3: CASSLGSAGAGAAFF

length: 12
D: NA
V: TRBV29-1
J: TRBJ1-1
size: NA
DNA: TGCAGCGTTATTGCCGGAGGGGCTGAAGCTTTCTTT
CDR3: CSVIAGGAEAFF

length: 16
D: TRBD1
V: TRBV7-9
J: TRBJ1-1
size: NA
DNA: TGTGCCAGCAGCTTACGGGGGACAGGGGGCGGCACTGAAGCTTTCTTT
CDR3: CASSLRGTGGGTEAFF

length: 16
D: TRBD1
V: TRBV2
J: TRBJ1-1
size: few
DNA: TGTGCCAGCAGTGATCCCGGGACAGGGGGGGACACTGAAGCTTTCTTT
CDR3: CASSDPGTGGDTEAFF

length: 17
D: NA
V: TRBV1
J: TRBJ1-1
size: once
DNA: TGCACCAGCAGCCCAAACGGGTCCAGGGTATTGAACACTGAAGCTTTCTTT
CDR3: CTSSPNGSRVLNTEAFF

length: 17
D: NA
V: TRBV5-5
J: TRBJ1-2
size: NA
DNA: TGTGCCAGCAGCCGACGGGGGAGTGGCGTCCCCCTTGGTGGCTACACCTTC
CDR3: CASSRRGSGVPLGGYTF

length: 18
D: TRBD2
V: TRBV5-8
J: TRBJ2-5
size: NA
DNA: TGTGCCAGCAGCCCGGGACTAGCGGGGGGATTCAAGCAAGAGACCCAGTACTTC
CDR3: CASSPGLAGGFKQETQYF

length: 17
D: TRBD1
V: TRBV7-2
J: TRBJ2-3
size: NA
DNA: TGTGCCAGCAGCTTAGGGACAGGGGGGACTAGCACAGATACGCAGTATTTT
CDR3: CASSLGTGGTSTDTQYF

length: 15
D: TRBD1
V: TRBV5-5
J: TRBJ1-5
size: once
DNA: TGTGCCAGCAGCTCGGGACAGGGGGCTAATCAGCCCCAGCATTTT
CDR3: CASSSGQGANQPQHF

length: 16
D: NA
V: TRBV6-1
J: TRBJ1-2
size: NA
DNA: TGTGCCAGCAGTGCAAGTTGGTCACGTACATCCTATGGCTACACCTTC
CDR3: CASSASWSRTSYGYTF

length: 12
D: NA
V: TRBV30
J: TRBJ1-5
size: NA
DNA: TGTGCCTGGAGTGCTTACTCTCAGCCCCAGCATTTT
CDR3: CAWSAYSQPQHF

length: 14
D: NA
V: TRBV28
J: TRBJ2-7
size: NA
DNA: TGTGCCAGCAGTTTATCAGCCAGGGTATGGGAGCAGTACTTC
CDR3: CASSLSARVWEQYF

length: 15
D: NA
V: TRBV3-1/TRBV3-2
J: TRBJ1-3
size: once
DNA: TGTGCCAGCAGCCAAGTACGGTTCTCTGGAAACACCATATATTTT
CDR3: CASSQVRFSGNTIYF

length: 16
D: NA
V: TRBV6-2/TRBV6-3
J: TRBJ2-1
size: NA
DNA: TGTGCCAGCAGTTCCTACAGAAGCCGGGGGAGCAATGAGCAGTTCTTC
CDR3: CASSSYRSRGSNEQFF

length: 13
D: NA
V: TRBV28
J: TRBJ2-1
size: NA
DNA: TGTGCCAGCACCCGAACTAGCAGTCATGAGCAGTTCTTC
CDR3: CASTRTSSHEQFF

length: 17
D: TRBD1
V: TRBV19
J: TRBJ2-3
size: NA
DNA: TGTGCCAGTAGTATAGGCCTTCGGACAGGTGGCACAGATACGCAGTATTTT
CDR3: CASSIGLRTGGTDTQYF

length: 14
D: NA
V: TRBV5-5
J: TRBJ2-7
size: NA
DNA: TGTGCCAGCAGCTTGGACGGTCGGTCCTACGAGCAGTACTTC
CDR3: CASSLDGRSYEQYF

length: 17
D: NA
V: TRBV4-1
J: TRBJ2-2
size: NA
DNA: TGCGCCAGCAGCCAAGTTTTGAGCGGGTCGATTTTCGGGGAGCTGTTTTTT
CDR3: CASSQVLSGSIFGELFF